This T cell receptor (beta chain) was found in a study of identical twins. Study observations and caveats: Abundant beta clonotypes from cord blood bore fewer insertions; memory repertoires lacked this pattern. Interpretation of the results relied on cross-sectional statistical analysis and not on following the same donors.

One entry per CDR3 protein, called by TCRdb with MiXCR from the 5' RACE reads. The sample lists 1.5 million to 2 million distinct CDR3 sequences, around a third occurring once. Points on this clonotype: Its specificity is unknown.

Germline V lookup: CDR1 SEHNR, CDR2 FQNEAQ (reference sequence). CDR3 length: 16 amino acids. V shed 1 base, J shed 0 bases, and the junction held 6 bases outside the gene matches. Source material: cord blood. This clonotype was obtained from a newborn girl in good health. V usage is TRBV7-9 and J usage is TRBJ2-7; TRBD2 agrees at 7 bases. CDR3 residues: CASSLGWGGFSYEQYF. CDR3 bases: TGTGCCAGCAGCTTAGGTTGGGGGGGGTTCTCCTACGAGCAGTACTTC.